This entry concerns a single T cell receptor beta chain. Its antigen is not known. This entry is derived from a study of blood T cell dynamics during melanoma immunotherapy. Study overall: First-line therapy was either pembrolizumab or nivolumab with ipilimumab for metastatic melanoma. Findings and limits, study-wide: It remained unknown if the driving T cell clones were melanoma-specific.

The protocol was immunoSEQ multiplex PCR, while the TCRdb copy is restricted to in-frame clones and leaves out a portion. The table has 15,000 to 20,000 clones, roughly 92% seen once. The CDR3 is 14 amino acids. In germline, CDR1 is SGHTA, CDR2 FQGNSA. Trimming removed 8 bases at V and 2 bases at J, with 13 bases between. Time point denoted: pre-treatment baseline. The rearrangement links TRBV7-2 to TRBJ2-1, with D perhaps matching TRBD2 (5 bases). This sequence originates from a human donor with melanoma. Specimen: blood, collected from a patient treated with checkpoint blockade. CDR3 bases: TGTGCCAGCGGCGGGCGGGCTGCCTACAATGAGCAGTTCTTC. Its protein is CASGGRAAYNEQFF. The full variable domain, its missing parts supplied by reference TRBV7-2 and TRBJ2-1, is GAGVSQSPSNKVTEKGKDVELRCDPISGHTALYWYRQSLGQGLEFLIYFQGNSAPDKSGLPSDRFSAERTGGSVSTLTIQRTQQEDSAVYLCASGGRAAYNEQFFGPGTRLTVL.